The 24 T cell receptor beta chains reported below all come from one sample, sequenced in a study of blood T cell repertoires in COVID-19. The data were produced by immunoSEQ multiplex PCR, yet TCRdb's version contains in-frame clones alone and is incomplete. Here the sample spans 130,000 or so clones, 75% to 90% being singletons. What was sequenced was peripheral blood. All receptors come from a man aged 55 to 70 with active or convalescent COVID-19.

CDR3 in amino acids: CASSLDDRGSYEQYF. The CDR3 DNA reads as TGCGCCAGCAGCTTGGACGACAGGGGCTCCTACGAGCAGTACTTC. The J gene is TRBJ2-7, the V gene TRBV5-1, with TRBD1 matching 8 bases. The CDR3 is made up of 15 amino acids. J lost 0 bases, V lost 0 bases, and 2 bases had no gene match. Germline values: CDR1 SGHRS, CDR2 YFSETQ.

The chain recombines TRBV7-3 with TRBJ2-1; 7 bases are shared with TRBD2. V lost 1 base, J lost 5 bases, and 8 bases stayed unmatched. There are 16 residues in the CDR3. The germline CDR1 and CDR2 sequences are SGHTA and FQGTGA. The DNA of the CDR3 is TGTGCCAGCAGCTTAAGGGGCGGGAGAGGGGACAATGAGCAGTTCTTC. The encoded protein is CASSLRGGRGDNEQFF.

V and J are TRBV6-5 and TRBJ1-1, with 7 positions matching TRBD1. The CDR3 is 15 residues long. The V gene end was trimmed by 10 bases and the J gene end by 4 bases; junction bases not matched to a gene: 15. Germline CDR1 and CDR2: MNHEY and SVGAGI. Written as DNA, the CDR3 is TGTGCCATACAGAGGGAAGACAGGGTGGTCACTGAAGCTTTCTTT. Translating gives CAIQREDRVVTEAFF.

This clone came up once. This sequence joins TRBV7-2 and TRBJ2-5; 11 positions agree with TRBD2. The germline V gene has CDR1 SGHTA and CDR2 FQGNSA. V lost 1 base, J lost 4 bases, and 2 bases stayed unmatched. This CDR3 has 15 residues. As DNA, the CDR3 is TGTGCCAGCAGCTTAGTTAGCGGGAGGGTAGAGACCCAGTACTTC. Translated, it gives CASSLVSGRVETQYF.

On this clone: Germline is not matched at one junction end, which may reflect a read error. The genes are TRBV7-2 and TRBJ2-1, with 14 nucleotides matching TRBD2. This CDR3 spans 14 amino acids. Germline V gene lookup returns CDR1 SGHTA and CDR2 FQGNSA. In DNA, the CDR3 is TGTGCCAGCAGCTTAGAGGGACTAGCGGGAGTGGCGCTCTTC. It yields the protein CASSLEGLAGVALF.

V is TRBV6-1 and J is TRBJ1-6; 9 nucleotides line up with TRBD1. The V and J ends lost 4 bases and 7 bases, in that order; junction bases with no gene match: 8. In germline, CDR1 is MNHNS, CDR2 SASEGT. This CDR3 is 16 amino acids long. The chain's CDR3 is CASSAATGGRNSPLHF. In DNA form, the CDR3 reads TGTGCCAGCAGTGCCGCAACAGGGGGCAGGAATTCACCCCTCCACTTT.

The CDR3 loop is CASSLTPGLQNNEQFF. The CDR3 DNA reads TGTGCCAGCAGCCTGACCCCGGGACTCCAAAACAATGAGCAGTTCTTC. J is TRBJ2-1 and V is TRBV5-6; D perhaps matches TRBD2 (6 bases). The CDR3 covers 16 residues. V lost 4 bases and J 5 bases, leaving 19 bases between the germline ends. Germline V CDR1 and CDR2: SGHDT, YYEEEE.

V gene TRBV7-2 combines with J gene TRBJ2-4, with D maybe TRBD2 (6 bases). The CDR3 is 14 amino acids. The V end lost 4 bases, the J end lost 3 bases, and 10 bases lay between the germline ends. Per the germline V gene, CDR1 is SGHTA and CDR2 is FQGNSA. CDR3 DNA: TGTGCCAGCAGCTGGCCGGGGGTCAAAAACATTCAGTACTTC. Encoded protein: CASSWPGVKNIQYF.

The CDR3, as DNA: TGCGCCAGCAGCGGAACCGGGACAGGGGAGACCAAAAACATTCAGTACTTC. This encodes CASSGTGTGETKNIQYF. The J gene is TRBJ2-4, the V gene TRBV5-1; 10 positions match TRBD1. Trimming took 4 bases from V and 2 from J; bases not matched to a gene: 9. This CDR3 is built from 17 residues. CDR1 is SGHRS, CDR2 YFSETQ, per germline.

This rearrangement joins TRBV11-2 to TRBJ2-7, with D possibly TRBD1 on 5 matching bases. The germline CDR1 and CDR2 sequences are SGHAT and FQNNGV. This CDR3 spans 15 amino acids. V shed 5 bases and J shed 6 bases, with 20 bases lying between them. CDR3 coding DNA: TGTGCCAGCAGCATCGGACAAGGGCCAAATCTCGAGCAGTACTTC. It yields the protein CASSIGQGPNLEQYF. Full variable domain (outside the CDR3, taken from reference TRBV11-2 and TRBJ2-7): EAGVAQSPRYKIIEKRQSVAFWCNPISGHATLYWYQQILGQGPKLLIQFQNNGVVDDSQLPKDRFSAERLKGVDSTLKIQPAKLEDSAVYLCASSIGQGPNLEQYFGPGTRLTVT.

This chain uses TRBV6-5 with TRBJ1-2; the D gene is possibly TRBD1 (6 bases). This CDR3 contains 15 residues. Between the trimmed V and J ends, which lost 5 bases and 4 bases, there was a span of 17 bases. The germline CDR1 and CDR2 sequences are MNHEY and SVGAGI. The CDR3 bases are TGTGCCAGCAGTCAAACTCGGACAGCCCTCTATGGCTACACCTTC. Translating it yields CASSQTRTALYGYTF.

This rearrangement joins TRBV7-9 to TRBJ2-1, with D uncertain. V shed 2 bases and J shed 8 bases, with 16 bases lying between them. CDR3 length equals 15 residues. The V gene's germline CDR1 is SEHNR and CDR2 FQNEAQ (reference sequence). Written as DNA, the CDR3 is TGTGCCAGCAGCTTACTGGCTACTACTATGGATGAGCAGTTCTTC. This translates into CASSLLATTMDEQFF.

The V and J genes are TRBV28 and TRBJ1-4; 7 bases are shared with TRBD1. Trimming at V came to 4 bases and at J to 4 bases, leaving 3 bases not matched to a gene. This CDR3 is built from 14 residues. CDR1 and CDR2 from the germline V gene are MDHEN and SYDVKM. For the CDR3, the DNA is TGTGCCAGCAGTTCGGGACAGTTTAATGAAAAACTGTTTTTT. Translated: CASSSGQFNEKLFF.

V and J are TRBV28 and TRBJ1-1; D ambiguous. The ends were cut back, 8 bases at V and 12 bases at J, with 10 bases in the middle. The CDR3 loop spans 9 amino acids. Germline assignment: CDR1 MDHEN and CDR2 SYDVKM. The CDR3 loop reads CASGPGSFF. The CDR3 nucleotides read TGTGCCAGCGGCCCGGGGTCTTTCTTT.

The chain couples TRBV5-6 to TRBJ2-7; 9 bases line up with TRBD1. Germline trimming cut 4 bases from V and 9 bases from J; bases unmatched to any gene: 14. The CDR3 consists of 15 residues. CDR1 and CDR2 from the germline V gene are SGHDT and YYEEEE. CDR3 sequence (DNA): TGTGCCAGCAGCGATTCGACAGGGGGTCCTACGTGGCAGTACTTC. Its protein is CASSDSTGGPTWQYF.

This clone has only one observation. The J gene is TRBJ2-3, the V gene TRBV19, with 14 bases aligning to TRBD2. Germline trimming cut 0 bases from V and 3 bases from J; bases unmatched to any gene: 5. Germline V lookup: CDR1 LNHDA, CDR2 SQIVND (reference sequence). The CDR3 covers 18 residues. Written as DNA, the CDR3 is TGTGCCAGTAGTATAGATCGATGGACTAGCGGGAGGACAGATACGCAGTATTTT. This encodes CASSIDRWTSGRTDTQYF. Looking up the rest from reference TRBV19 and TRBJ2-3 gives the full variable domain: DGGITQSPKYLFRKEGQNVTLSCEQNLNHDAMYWYRQDPGQGLRLIYYSQIVNDFQKGDIAEGYSVSREKKESFPLTVTSAQKNPTAFYLCASSIDRWTSGRTDTQYFGPGTRLTVL.

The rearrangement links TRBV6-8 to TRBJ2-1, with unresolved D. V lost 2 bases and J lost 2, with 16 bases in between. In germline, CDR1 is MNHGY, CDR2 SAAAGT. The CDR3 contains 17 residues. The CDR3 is CASSYPHESFTYNEQFF. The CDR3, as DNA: TGTGCCAGCAGTTACCCGCATGAGAGTTTCACCTACAATGAGCAGTTCTTC.

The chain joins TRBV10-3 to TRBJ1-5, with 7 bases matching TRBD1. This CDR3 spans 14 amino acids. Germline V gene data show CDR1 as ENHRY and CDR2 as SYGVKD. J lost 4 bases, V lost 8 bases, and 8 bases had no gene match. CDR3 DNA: TGTGCCATCGCCCGGGACAGTGTAAATCAGCCCCAGCATTTT. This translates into CAIARDSVNQPQHF.

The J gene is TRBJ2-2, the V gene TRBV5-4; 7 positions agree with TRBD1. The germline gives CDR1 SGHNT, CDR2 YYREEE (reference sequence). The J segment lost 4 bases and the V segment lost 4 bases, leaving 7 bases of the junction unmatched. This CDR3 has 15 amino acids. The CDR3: CASSPVTGRTGELFF. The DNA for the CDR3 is TGTGCCAGCAGCCCAGTGACAGGGCGCACCGGGGAGCTGTTTTTT. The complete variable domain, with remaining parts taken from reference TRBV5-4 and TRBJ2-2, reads ETGVTQSPTHLIKTRGQQVTLRCSSQSGHNTVSWYQQALGQGPQFIFQYYREEENGRGNFPPRFSGLQFPNYSSELNVNALELDDSALYLCASSPVTGRTGELFFGEGSRLTVL.

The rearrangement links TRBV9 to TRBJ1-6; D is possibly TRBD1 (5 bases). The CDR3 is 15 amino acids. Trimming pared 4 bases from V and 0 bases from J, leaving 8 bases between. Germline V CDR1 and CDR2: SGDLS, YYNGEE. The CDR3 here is CASSPGGSYNSPLHF. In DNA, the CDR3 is TGTGCCAGCAGCCCCGGGGGCTCCTATAATTCACCCCTCCACTTT.

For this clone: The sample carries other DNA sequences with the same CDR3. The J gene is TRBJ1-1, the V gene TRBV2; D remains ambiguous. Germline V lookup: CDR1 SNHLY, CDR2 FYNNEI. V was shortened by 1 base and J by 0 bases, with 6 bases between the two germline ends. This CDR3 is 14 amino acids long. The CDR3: CASSEGALNTEAFF. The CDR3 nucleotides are TGTGCCAGCAGTGAAGGGGCCTTGAACACTGAAGCTTTCTTT.

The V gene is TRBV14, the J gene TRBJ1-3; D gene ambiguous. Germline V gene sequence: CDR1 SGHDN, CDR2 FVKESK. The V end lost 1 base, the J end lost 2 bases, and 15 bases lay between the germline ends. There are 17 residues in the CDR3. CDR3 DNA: TGTGCCAGCAGCCAAGGTGCTTGGGGAGCCCCTGGAAACACCATATATTTT. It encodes CASSQGAWGAPGNTIYF.

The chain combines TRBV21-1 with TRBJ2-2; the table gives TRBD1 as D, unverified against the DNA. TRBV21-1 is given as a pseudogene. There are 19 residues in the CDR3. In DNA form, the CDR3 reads TGTGCCAGCAGCAAAGTCCAGGGACAGGGGGCATTCGGCACCGGGGAGCTGTTTTTT. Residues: CASSKVQGQGAFGTGELFF.

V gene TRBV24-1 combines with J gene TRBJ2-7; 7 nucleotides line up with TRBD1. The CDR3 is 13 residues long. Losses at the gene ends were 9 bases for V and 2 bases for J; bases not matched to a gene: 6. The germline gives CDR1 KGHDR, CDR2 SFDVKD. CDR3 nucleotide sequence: TGTGCCACCTCTCTAACAGGGGCCTACGAGCAGTACTTC. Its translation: CATSLTGAYEQYF.